These 32 T cell receptor beta chains were all obtained from the same sample, sequenced in a study of circulating tumor DNA in untreated peripheral T-cell lymphoma. Sequenced by immunoSEQ multiplex PCR; TCRdb stores in-frame clones only, minus some. The sample records 5,000 to 7,000 clones, roughly 66% being singletons. The source material was tumor tissue. These receptors came from a human donor with peripheral T-cell lymphoma.

The rearrangement links TRBV7-4 to TRBJ2-1, with D perhaps matching TRBD2 (5 bases). This CDR3 has 15 residues. Germline lookup yields CDR1 SGHVT and CDR2 SQSDAQ. Trimming took 0 bases from V and 6 from J, leaving 12 bases between them. The CDR3 sequence is CASSLAGLLINEQFF. CDR3 in DNA: TGTGCCAGCAGCTTAGCTGGACTCCTCATCAATGAGCAGTTCTTC.

The chain combines TRBV19 with TRBJ2-5; TRBD2 is a possible D gene (7 bases). Trimming removed 1 base from V and 3 bases from J, with 24 bases in between. Looked up from germline, CDR1 is LNHDA and CDR2 is SQIVND (reference sequence). CDR3 length: 19 residues. The CDR3 DNA follows: TGTGCCAGTAGTATAGTTCGATTGCGGGGGCGAGGGGAAAAAGAGACCCAGTACTTC. Its protein is CASSIVRLRGRGEKETQYF.

This chain uses TRBV18 with TRBJ2-3; 11 bases match TRBD2. Germline CDR1 is KGHSH and CDR2 is LQKENI. The J segment lost 1 base and the V segment lost 3 bases, leaving 9 bases of the junction unmatched. The CDR3 consists of 18 residues. CDR3 protein: CASSPIPRTSGRTDTQYF. The CDR3 region has the DNA TGTGCCAGCTCACCCATACCCCGGACTAGCGGGCGCACAGATACGCAGTATTTT.

The chain links TRBV12-2 to TRBJ2-3. TRBV12-2 is termed a pseudogene. CDR3 size: 14 residues. CDR3 loop: CASMRRGKTDTQYF. Written as DNA, the CDR3 is TGTGCTAGCATGAGGAGGGGGAAGACAGATACGCAGTATTTT.

This clone is large in the sample. The chain recombines TRBV6-8 with TRBJ2-7; 7 bases are shared with TRBD1. V dropped 6 bases and J dropped 3; count of bases not matched to a gene: 5. Germline V gene data show CDR1 as MNHGY and CDR2 as SAAAGT. This CDR3 is built from 13 residues. CDR3 nucleotides: TGTGCCAGCAGACACCGGGACAGCTACGAGCAGTACTTC. It is translated as CASRHRDSYEQYF.

V and J are TRBV9 and TRBJ1-1, with 9 bases that match TRBD1. The V gene's germline CDR1 is SGDLS and CDR2 YYNGEE. This CDR3 is built from 13 residues. Trimming removed 10 bases from V and 8 bases from J; junction bases left unmatched: 12. The CDR3 is CAGTGLVATEAFF. DNA for the CDR3: TGTGCCGGGACAGGGTTGGTGGCTACGGAAGCTTTCTTT.

The rearrangement uses TRBV7-5 and TRBJ2-2; TRBD2 was called by the table and not checked on the DNA. TRBV7-5 counts as a pseudogene. The CDR3 contains 15 residues. The CDR3 DNA reads as TGTGCCAGCAGTCGTAGCGGGAGTAACACCGGGGAGCTGTTTTTT. It specifies CASSRSGSNTGELFF.

V and J are TRBV10-2 and TRBJ1-3; TRBD1 matches 10 bases. Trimming at V came to 5 bases and at J to 2 bases, leaving 3 bases not matched to a gene. Germline values: CDR1 WSHSY, CDR2 SAAADI. The CDR3 loop spans 15 amino acids. The CDR3: CASSFGQGAGNTIYF. CDR3 DNA sequence: TGCGCCAGCAGTTTCGGACAGGGGGCTGGAAACACCATATATTTT.

The V gene is TRBV18, the J gene TRBJ2-7, with 10 bases that match TRBD1. CDR3 length: 15 residues. The germline V gene has CDR1 KGHSH and CDR2 LQKENI. The J segment lost 4 bases and the V segment lost 3 bases, leaving 6 bases of the junction unmatched. DNA for the CDR3: TGTGCCAGCTCACCCCTCGGACAGGGGGTTTACGAGCAGTACTTC. As protein: CASSPLGQGVYEQYF.

This clone was observed a few times. One end of the junction varies from germline; a read error may be responsible. The chain joins TRBV19 to TRBJ1-5; D possibly corresponds to TRBD1 (6 bases). CDR1 is LNHDA and CDR2 is SQIVND in the germline V gene (reference sequence). This CDR3 has 20 amino acids. The CDR3 sequence is CASNIRGDGLSLYSNQPQHF. The CDR3 nucleotides are TGTGCCAGTAATATAAGGGGGGACGGCCTTTCACTGTATAGCAATCAGCCCCAGCATTTT.

The chain has TRBV18 and TRBJ1-1; 8 nucleotides match TRBD1. V was pared by 1 base and J by 3 bases, with 13 bases of the junction left unmatched. This CDR3 region has 18 residues. Germline loops: CDR1 KGHSH, CDR2 LQKENI. CDR3 sequence: CASSPRTTGGSWDTEAFF. The CDR3 DNA is TGTGCCAGCTCACCACGGACAACAGGGGGGAGTTGGGACACTGAAGCTTTCTTT. The whole variable domain, filled in from reference TRBV18 and TRBJ1-1, reads NAGVMQNPRHLVRRRGQEARLRCSPMKGHSHVYWYRQLPEEGLKFMVYLQKENIIDESGMPKERFSAEFPKEGPSILRIQQVVRGDSAAYFCASSPRTTGGSWDTEAFFGQGTRLTVV.

V is TRBV19 and J is TRBJ2-7; D not certain. This CDR3 region has 13 residues. Germline V lookup: CDR1 LNHDA, CDR2 SQIVND (reference sequence). The ends were cut back, 3 bases at V and 2 bases at J, with 8 bases in the middle. In DNA, the CDR3 is TGTGCCAGTAGTATCGAGAGACCCTACGAGCAGTACTTC. Translation gives CASSIERPYEQYF.

The gene calls are TRBV6-8 and TRBJ1-1; no definite D call. Germline V gives CDR1 MNHGY, CDR2 SAAAGT. The CDR3 runs to 12 residues. V was cut by 6 bases and J by 5 bases, with 10 bases left in between. CDR3 residues: CASSPAGTEAFF. As DNA, the CDR3 is TGTGCCAGCAGCCCCGCGGGAACTGAAGCTTTCTTT.

This clone was counted a single time. The chain has TRBV23-1 and TRBJ1-5; D gene unclear. TRBV23-1 is recorded as an ORF, its role being uncertain. This CDR3 is built from 16 residues. Trimming left V 0 bases short and J 2 bases short, with 11 bases between. CDR3 DNA: TGCGCCAGCAGTCAATCGGACGGGAAGGGCAATCAGCCCCAGCATTTT. Translating it yields CASSQSDGKGNQPQHF.

This clone was picked up a small number of times. In DNA, the CDR3 is TGTGCCAGCAGTGAAGCTCGGTTATCGGGCTACTATGGCTACACCTTC. Translated: CASSEARLSGYYGYTF. The chain couples TRBV6-7 to TRBJ1-2; unclear D gene. TRBV6-7 is classed as an ORF, of uncertain function. There are 16 residues in the CDR3. Trimming left V 5 bases short and J 3 bases short, with 19 bases between.

This clone was detected only once. The rearrangement uses TRBV6-4 and TRBJ2-1; no firm D call. The CDR3 loop spans 12 amino acids. V lost 2 bases, J lost 9 bases, and 8 bases lay in between. From germline, CDR1 is MRHNA and CDR2 SNTAGT. The CDR3 loop is CASSDTGVEQFF. Here the CDR3 DNA reads TGTGCCAGCAGTGACACTGGGGTTGAGCAGTTCTTC.

This CDR3 is CASTLRGQGASQPQHF. The CDR3 DNA reads as TGTGCCAGCACCTTGAGGGGACAGGGAGCTTCTCAGCCCCAGCATTTT. The chain has TRBV28 and TRBJ1-5, with 9 positions matching TRBD1. The CDR3 consists of 16 residues. The V gene end was trimmed by 7 bases and the J gene end by 6 bases; junction bases not matched to a gene: 13. The germline V gene has CDR1 MDHEN and CDR2 SYDVKM.

This sequence joins TRBV19 and TRBJ1-1; TRBD1 matches 11 bases. With 3 bases clipped from V and 12 bases from J, the junction kept 6 bases outside the gene matches. The CDR3 is 13 residues long. The V gene's germline CDR1 is LNHDA and CDR2 SQIVND (reference sequence). CDR3 loop: CASSIEDRGQTFF. CDR3 DNA sequence: TGTGCCAGTAGTATCGAGGACAGGGGGCAGACTTTCTTT.

This clone has more than one count but fewer than ten. The rearrangement joins TRBV14 to TRBJ1-6; TRBD1 might be the D (5 bases). Trimming removed 0 bases from V and 6 bases from J, with 12 bases in between. The V gene's germline CDR1 is SGHDN and CDR2 FVKESK. The CDR3 consists of 16 residues. As DNA, the CDR3 is TGTGCCAGCAGCCAAGATTGGGGCAGGTTTAATTCACCCCTCCACTTT. It encodes CASSQDWGRFNSPLHF.

The V gene is TRBV7-6, the J gene TRBJ1-2; D possibly corresponds to TRBD1 (5 bases). This CDR3 comprises 17 residues. Germline V gives CDR1 SGHVS, CDR2 FNYEAQ. Trimming shortened V by 4 bases and J by 8 bases, and 26 bases separated the two germline ends. CDR3 bases: TGTGCCAGCAGCTCAAAGACGTCGGGGCTAACCCTGGGGGGCTACACCTTC. It specifies CASSSKTSGLTLGGYTF.

The chain employs TRBV12-5 and TRBJ2-7; TRBD1 aligns across 9 bases. The CDR3 loop spans 16 amino acids. After removal of 0 bases from V and 3 bases from J, the junction contained 6 bases not matched to a gene. In germline, CDR1 is LGHNT, CDR2 FRNRAP. As DNA, the CDR3 is TGTGCTAGTGGTTTGGTACGGGACAGGGCCCTCTACGAGCAGTACTTC. As protein: CASGLVRDRALYEQYF.

The chain joins TRBV27 to TRBJ2-1; D perhaps matches TRBD2 (6 bases). Looked up from germline, CDR1 is MNHEY and CDR2 is SMNVEV (reference sequence). The V gene lost 5 bases and the J gene lost 1 base, with 9 bases spanning the gap. This CDR3 is built from 14 residues. Written as DNA, the CDR3 is TGTGCCAGCAGTCATAGCGGTTCCTACAATGAGCAGTTCTTC. Its protein product is CASSHSGSYNEQFF.

The chain joins TRBV10-2 to TRBJ1-1; D not certain. The CDR3 has 12 amino acids. V lost 4 bases to trimming and J lost 10 bases, with 13 bases between them. Germline CDR1 WSHSY, CDR2 SAAADI. The CDR3 sequence: CASSGGVRGAFF. The CDR3 nucleotides are TGCGCCAGCAGTGGGGGAGTCAGAGGAGCTTTCTTT.

The V call is TRBV18, the J call TRBJ2-7; D gene ambiguous. The germline CDR1 and CDR2 sequences are KGHSH and LQKENI. Trimming removed 4 bases from V and 0 bases from J, with 25 bases in between. CDR3 size: 19 residues. Here the CDR3 DNA reads TGTGCCAGCTCACAAGGTATATCGGGCATATTGGGTACCTCCTACGAGCAGTACTTC. Translated: CASSQGISGILGTSYEQYF.

The chain joins TRBV9 to TRBJ2-7; D is undetermined. Germline CDR1 SGDLS, CDR2 YYNGEE. The CDR3 consists of 13 residues. The ends were cut back, 5 bases at V and 0 bases at J, with 9 bases in the middle. The CDR3 DNA is TGTGCCAGCAGGGATCTAAGCTCCTACGAGCAGTACTTC. It is translated as CASRDLSSYEQYF.

This sequence joins TRBV6-7 and TRBJ1-2, with 7 positions matching TRBD1. TRBV6-7 is an ORF; its function is uncertain. V was pared by 6 bases and J by 5 bases, with 6 bases of the junction left unmatched. The CDR3 loop spans 13 amino acids. The CDR3 bases are TGTGCCAGCAGCGTCCGGGACAGATATGGCTACACCTTC. Its protein is CASSVRDRYGYTF.

The chain uses TRBV11-3 and TRBJ2-7, with no clear D. Germline CDR1 reads SGHNT; CDR2 reads YENEEA. With 5 bases removed from V and 4 bases from J, the gap between germline ends came to 18 bases. The CDR3 totals 15 residues. The CDR3: CASSPNQVGLYEQYF. CDR3 nucleotide sequence: TGTGCCAGCAGCCCAAACCAGGTCGGGTTGTACGAGCAGTACTTC.

This chain links TRBV25-1 with TRBJ2-7; the match to TRBD1 covers 10 bases. Trimming at V came to 3 bases and at J to 4 bases, leaving 3 bases not matched to a gene. The CDR3 runs to 14 residues. Per the germline V gene, CDR1 is MGHDK and CDR2 is SYGVNS. The CDR3 DNA reads as TGTGCCAGCAGTGAGACAGGGGGCAGTTACGAGCAGTACTTC. Protein product: CASSETGGSYEQYF.

V gene TRBV6-8 combines with J gene TRBJ1-3, with D possibly TRBD1 on 5 matching bases. Trimming shortened V by 5 bases and J by 10 bases, and 15 bases separated the two germline ends. The CDR3 has 13 residues. The germline V gene encodes CDR1 MNHGY and CDR2 SAAAGT. In nucleotides, the CDR3 is TGTGCCAGCAGTCCTGGACTGGGGACTACCATATATTTT. Its protein is CASSPGLGTTIYF.

The rearrangement joins TRBV10-2 to TRBJ2-3; TRBD2 agrees at 11 bases. Germline V CDR1 and CDR2: WSHSY, SAAADI. V shed 6 bases and J 5 bases; nucleotides not matched to a gene: 10. CDR3 size: 16 residues. CDR3 sequence: CASRDLAGGRGDTQYF. CDR3 bases: TGCGCCAGCAGGGACCTAGCGGGGGGCCGAGGAGATACGCAGTATTTT.

V is TRBV30 and J is TRBJ2-1; unclear D gene. With 1 base removed from V and 2 bases from J, the gap between germline ends came to 9 bases. This CDR3 contains 14 residues. CDR1 is GTSNPN and CDR2 is SVGIG in the germline V gene (reference sequence). CDR3 region: CAWSESSAYNEQFF. The CDR3 bases are TGTGCCTGGAGTGAGTCCAGCGCCTACAATGAGCAGTTCTTC.

Only a few counts were recorded for this clone. The gene calls are TRBV29-1 and TRBJ1-5, with D possibly matching TRBD1 (6 bases). The CDR3 covers 13 residues. V was clipped by 2 bases and J by 6 bases, with 11 bases between them. In germline, CDR1 is SQVTM, CDR2 ANQGSEA. CDR3 sequence (DNA): TGCAGCGTTGAATACAGGGAAGGTCAGCCCCAGCATTTT. Amino acid sequence: CSVEYREGQPQHF.